These T cell receptor beta chains were read from a single sample in a study of Ad26.COV2.S vaccination and SARS-CoV-2 variants. Repertoires were generated with immunoSEQ multiplex PCR, while TCRdb's copy carries only in-frame clones and drops some. The data contain 350,000 to 400,000 clones, approximately 89% of them singletons. The sequenced sample was peripheral blood, obtained in a trial of Ad26.COV2.S vaccine versus placebo. The receptors were gathered from a person between 18 and 60 years old who received the Ad26.COV2.S COVID-19 vaccine or a placebo. Both conserved end residues are part of each CDR3. The size entry is marked missing in some rows and otherwise reads once, few, many or a size class.

size: NA
J: TRBJ2-3
V: TRBV2
CDR3: CASSSLAGGGDTQYF

size: NA
J: TRBJ1-3
V: TRBV7-8
CDR3: CASSLGQGRNTIYF

size: NA
J: TRBJ2-5
V: TRBV2
CDR3: CASPEDRGRRETQYF

size: once
J: TRBJ2-2
V: TRBV4-3
CDR3: CASSRGHFAGELFF

size: NA
J: TRBJ2-7
V: TRBV11-2
CDR3: CASSNRLVGGAEQYF

size: NA
J: TRBJ1-4
V: TRBV14
CDR3: CASSSGALEEKLFF

size: NA
J: TRBJ2-5
V: TRBV30
CDR3: CAWTRVAQETQYF

size: NA
J: TRBJ2-2
V: TRBV7-2
CDR3: CASSSGDRGNTGELFF

size: NA
J: TRBJ2-7
V: TRBV6-6
CDR3: CASSGGTYSYEQYF

size: once
J: TRBJ1-1
V: TRBV6-5
CDR3: CASRWAGNTEAFF

size: NA
J: TRBJ2-2
V: TRBV5-1
CDR3: CASSRTYTGELFF

size: NA
J: TRBJ2-7
V: TRBV23-1
CDR3: CASSQSDPKGLASTEQYF

size: NA
J: TRBJ2-7
V: TRBV4-1
CDR3: CASSQVYSGTGVSYEQYF

size: NA
J: TRBJ1-1
V: TRBV4-2
CDR3: CASSQEITPSGGTEAFF

size: NA
J: TRBJ2-2
V: TRBV27
CDR3: CASSLFVNTGELFF

size: NA
J: TRBJ2-1
V: TRBV7-8
CDR3: CASSPGRFGSYNEQFF

size: NA
J: TRBJ2-5
V: TRBV15
CDR3: CATSRESSGRTETQYF

size: NA
J: TRBJ1-2
V: TRBV7-9
CDR3: CASSHPQGALGGYTF

size: NA
J: TRBJ1-5
V: TRBV27
CDR3: CASSLVGGQGGQPQHF

size: NA
J: TRBJ1-1
V: TRBV6-1
CDR3: CASSELLGLSEAFF

size: NA
J: TRBJ2-2
V: TRBV3-1/TRBV3-2
CDR3: CASSLSSGTNTGELFF

size: NA
J: TRBJ2-7
V: TRBV5-1
CDR3: CASSFGAYEQYF

size: NA
J: TRBJ2-4
V: TRBV6-7
CDR3: CASSYGLAGAKNIQYF

size: NA
J: TRBJ2-7
V: TRBV18
CDR3: CASSSAGEGYEQYF

size: few
J: TRBJ2-1
V: TRBV5-1
CDR3: CASSLSGTRTNEQFF

size: once
J: TRBJ2-5
V: TRBV27
CDR3: CASKRQARETQYF

size: NA
J: TRBJ2-7
V: TRBV6-2/TRBV6-3
CDR3: CASSYLAYEQYF

size: NA
J: TRBJ2-3
V: TRBV9
CDR3: CASSVSGISGSMADTQYF

size: NA
J: TRBJ1-5
V: TRBV7-8
CDR3: CAGGRGVQPQHF

size: NA
J: TRBJ1-4
V: TRBV5-1
CDR3: CASSLDGGKLFF

size: NA
J: TRBJ2-5
V: TRBV7-6
CDR3: CASSPIGGGRYETQYF

size: NA
J: TRBJ2-7
V: TRBV5-1
CDR3: CASSFSAGEQYF

size: NA
J: TRBJ2-2
V: TRBV7-9
CDR3: CASSLTGATGELFF

size: many
J: TRBJ2-1
V: TRBV7-3
CDR3: CASSPRPRVGAYNEQFF

size: NA
J: TRBJ1-2
V: TRBV6-5
CDR3: CASSYRGLNYGYTF

size: NA
J: TRBJ1-2
V: TRBV6-5
CDR3: CASITDGRYTF